This TCR beta chain was recovered during a study of blood T cell repertoires in COVID-19. The table came from immunoSEQ multiplex PCR; TCRdb's copy has only in-frame clones and leaves some out. The sample holds over 150,000 clones, roughly 85% seen once. This receptor was identified in a woman in her 70s with acute or convalescent COVID-19. Sequenced material: peripheral blood.

The CDR3 DNA sequence: TGTGCCAGCAGCCCCTCGGGGGGGCCTCCCGGAGCTTTCTTT. It is translated as CASSPSGGPPGAFF. The chain has TRBV3-1 (or the pseudogene TRBV3-2) and TRBJ1-1; a weak D match, TRBD1 (6 bases). Germline values: CDR1 LGHDT, CDR2 YNNKEL (reference sequence). This CDR3 is built from 14 residues. The ends were cut back, 4 bases at V and 10 bases at J, with 19 bases in the middle.